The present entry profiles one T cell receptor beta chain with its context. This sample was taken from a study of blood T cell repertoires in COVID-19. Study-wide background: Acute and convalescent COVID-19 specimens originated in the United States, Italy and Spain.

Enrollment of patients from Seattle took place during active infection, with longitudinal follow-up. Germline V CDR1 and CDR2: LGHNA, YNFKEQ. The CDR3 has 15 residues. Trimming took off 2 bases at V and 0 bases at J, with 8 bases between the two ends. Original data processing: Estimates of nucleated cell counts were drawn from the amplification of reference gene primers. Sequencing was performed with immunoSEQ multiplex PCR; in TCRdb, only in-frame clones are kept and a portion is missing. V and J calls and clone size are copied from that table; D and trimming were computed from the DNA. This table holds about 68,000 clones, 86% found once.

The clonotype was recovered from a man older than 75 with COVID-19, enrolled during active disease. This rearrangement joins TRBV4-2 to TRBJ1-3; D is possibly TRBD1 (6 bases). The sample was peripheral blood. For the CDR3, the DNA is TGTGCCAGCAGCCAAAACAGGGCCTCTGGAAACACCATATATTTT. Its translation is CASSQNRASGNTIYF.